A single sample gave rise to the 32 T cell receptor beta chains below, sequenced in a study of blood T cell repertoires in COVID-19. Sequencing was performed with immunoSEQ multiplex PCR; in TCRdb, only in-frame clones are kept and a portion is missing. The data show about 220,000 clones, more than 70% seen once. Sequencing was carried out using peripheral blood. Source of these receptors: an elderly woman with acute or convalescent COVID-19.

V usage is TRBV3-1 (or the pseudogene TRBV3-2) and J usage is TRBJ1-2; TRBD1 matches 7 bases. J gave up 6 bases and V 4 bases, and 5 bases lay outside the gene matches. The CDR3 extends over 13 amino acids. In germline, CDR1 is LGHDT, CDR2 YNNKEL (reference sequence). Written as DNA, the CDR3 is TGTGCCAGCAGCCCAGACAGGGTAGATGGCTACACCTTC. Translating it yields CASSPDRVDGYTF.

The V gene is TRBV9, the J gene TRBJ2-2, with D possibly matching TRBD2 (6 bases). The germline V and J ends were trimmed by 2 bases and 6 bases, with 11 bases remaining between them. Germline loops: CDR1 SGDLS, CDR2 YYNGEE. The CDR3 has 14 residues. CDR3 DNA sequence: TGTGCCAGCAGCGTCGGGGGTAGCCCCGGGGAGCTGTTTTTT. As protein: CASSVGGSPGELFF.

The chain combines TRBV7-2 with TRBJ2-3; 8 bases line up with TRBD2. This CDR3 is built from 17 residues. Unmatched junction bases numbered 6, after V lost 1 base and J lost 0 bases. Germline V lookup: CDR1 SGHTA, CDR2 FQGNSA. The CDR3 DNA reads TGTGCCAGCAGCTTAGGTCTAGCGGGCATTAGCACAGATACGCAGTATTTT. It yields the protein CASSLGLAGISTDTQYF.

This clone was counted between two and nine times. The chain employs TRBV19 and TRBJ1-1; possibly TRBD1 for D (5 bases). The CDR3 runs 15 residues. The ends were cut back, 5 bases at V and 1 base at J, with 14 bases in the middle. Germline CDR1 LNHDA, CDR2 SQIVND (reference sequence). The CDR3 loop reads CASSGYQGRNTEAFF. For the CDR3, the DNA is TGTGCCAGTAGTGGGTATCAGGGTAGGAACACTGAAGCTTTCTTT.

The J gene is TRBJ2-5, the V gene TRBV9; 10 positions agree with TRBD2. The V and J ends lost 3 bases and 5 bases, in that order; junction bases with no gene match: 7. CDR1 is SGDLS and CDR2 is YYNGEE in the germline V gene. There are 15 residues in the CDR3. The CDR3 sequence is CASSGASGGRETQYF. CDR3 bases: TGTGCCAGCAGCGGGGCTAGCGGGGGTCGGGAGACCCAGTACTTC.

The chain links TRBV6-6 to TRBJ1-1; D ambiguous. From germline, CDR1 is MNHNY and CDR2 SVGAGI (reference sequence). Trimming cost V 7 bases and J 2 bases, with 8 bases left between them. The CDR3 spans 12 residues. The CDR3 bases are TGTGCCAGCACCCGAGTTAACACTGAAGCTTTCTTT. This sequence encodes CASTRVNTEAFF.

The rearrangement links TRBV6-5 to TRBJ2-4; a weak D match, TRBD2 (6 bases). Trimming left V 6 bases short and J 6 bases short, with 15 bases between. CDR3 size: 14 residues. Germline CDR1 reads MNHEY; CDR2 reads SVGAGI. In DNA, the CDR3 is TGTGCCAGCAGCACAATCGGGGGTGGAAACATTCAGTACTTC. Protein product: CASSTIGGGNIQYF.

V is TRBV19 and J is TRBJ2-2; 9 bases are shared with TRBD2. This CDR3 region has 18 residues. Germline V gene data show CDR1 as LNHDA and CDR2 as SQIVND (reference sequence). V gave up 2 bases and J gave up 1 base; unmatched junction bases: 8. The CDR3 reads CASSISHLAGWNTGELFF. CDR3 sequence (DNA): TGTGCCAGTAGTATATCCCACCTAGCGGGGTGGAACACCGGGGAGCTGTTTTTT. Full variable domain (rest looked up from reference TRBV19 and TRBJ2-2): DGGITQSPKYLFRKEGQNVTLSCEQNLNHDAMYWYRQDPGQGLRLIYYSQIVNDFQKGDIAEGYSVSREKKESFPLTVTSAQKNPTAFYLCASSISHLAGWNTGELFFGEGSRLTVL.

This chain uses TRBV5-5 with TRBJ1-3; possibly TRBD1 for D (5 bases). Per the germline V gene, CDR1 is SGHKS and CDR2 is YYEKEE (reference sequence). The CDR3 is made up of 15 amino acids. V lost 0 bases and J 2 bases, leaving 9 bases between the germline ends. The chain's CDR3 is CASSLERQPGNTIYF. The CDR3 DNA follows: TGTGCCAGCAGCTTGGAAAGACAGCCTGGAAACACCATATATTTT.

CDR3 bases: TGTGCCAGCAGCCCAACTAGGAGCTCCTATAATTCACCCCTCCACTTT. Amino acid sequence: CASSPTRSSYNSPLHF. The chain employs TRBV3-1 (or the pseudogene TRBV3-2) and TRBJ1-6, with D hard to call. Germline CDR1 LGHDT, CDR2 YNNKEL (reference sequence). The ends were cut back, 4 bases at V and 0 bases at J, with 10 bases in the middle. The CDR3 covers 16 residues.

The table lists this clone with a few counts. The rearrangement uses TRBV10-3 and TRBJ2-2, with a weak D call TRBD2 (6 bases). The length of the CDR3 is 15 residues. Germline-derived CDR1 and CDR2 are ENHRY and SYGVKD. V gave up 3 bases and J gave up 5 bases, with 13 bases separating them. The CDR3 DNA reads TGTGCCATCAGTGACGCCGGGACTCGGACCGGGGAGCTGTTTTTT. Its protein product is CAISDAGTRTGELFF.

The V call is TRBV19, the J call TRBJ2-5, with 12 bases aligning to TRBD2. CDR3 length: 18 amino acids. Unmatched junction bases numbered 10, after V lost 5 bases and J lost 0 bases. CDR1 is LNHDA and CDR2 is SQIVND in the germline V gene (reference sequence). CDR3 region: CASSVPGLAGPYQETQYF. DNA of the CDR3: TGTGCCAGTAGTGTACCCGGACTAGCGGGGCCCTACCAAGAGACCCAGTACTTC.

This clone was recorded only once. The chain is built from TRBV11-3 and TRBJ2-7; a weak D match, TRBD2 (6 bases). V was pared by 3 bases and J by 0 bases, with 12 bases between. Germline assignment: CDR1 SGHNT and CDR2 YENEEA. The CDR3 has 15 residues. The DNA for the CDR3 is TGTGCCAGCAGCTTGGGAGGTGTCCGCTCCTACGAGCAGTACTTC. Translation: CASSLGGVRSYEQYF.

Note on this clone: Different DNA sequences within this sample yield the same CDR3. The chain employs TRBV7-3 and TRBJ2-2; a weak D match, TRBD2 (6 bases). V dropped 5 bases and J dropped 2 bases, with 12 bases sitting between them. Germline values: CDR1 SGHTA, CDR2 FQGTGA. The CDR3 spans 15 residues. The CDR3: CASSRERVNTGELFF. The CDR3 bases are TGTGCCAGCAGCCGGGAGAGGGTAAACACCGGGGAGCTGTTTTTT.

This chain links TRBV28 with TRBJ2-7, with D hard to call. The CDR3 sequence is 11 residues long. Trimming removed 5 bases from V and 4 bases from J, with 6 bases in between. Germline-derived CDR1 and CDR2 are MDHEN and SYDVKM. The CDR3 DNA follows: TGTGCCAGCAGTCTTATTTACGAGCAGTACTTC. Protein: CASSLIYEQYF. The full variable domain, in which reference TRBV28 and TRBJ2-7 provide the parts outside the CDR3, is DVKVTQSSRYLVKRTGEKVFLECVQDMDHENMFWYRQDPGLGLRLIYFSYDVKMKEKGDIPEGYSVSREKKERFSLILESASTNQTSMYLCASSLIYEQYFGPGTRLTVT.

This chain links TRBV7-9 with TRBJ2-5; a possible D gene is TRBD1 (5 bases). The germline V and J ends were trimmed by 5 bases and 0 bases, with 13 bases remaining between them. From germline, CDR1 is SEHNR and CDR2 FQNEAQ (reference sequence). The CDR3 is 15 amino acids. The CDR3 reads CASSLFRRDQETQYF. CDR3 DNA sequence: TGTGCCAGCAGCCTCTTCCGCAGGGACCAAGAGACCCAGTACTTC.

This CDR3 is CASSESGPAGGRNEQFF. As DNA, the CDR3 is TGCGCCAGCAGTGAGTCGGGTCCAGCGGGGGGGCGGAATGAGCAGTTCTTC. The chain couples TRBV10-2 to TRBJ2-1, with 10 positions matching TRBD2. Germline assignment: CDR1 WSHSY and CDR2 SAAADI. V shed 0 bases, J shed 7 bases, and the junction held 9 bases outside the gene matches. This CDR3 is built from 17 residues.

Here the CDR3 reads CVSGLARETQYF. In DNA form, the CDR3 reads TGTGTCTCCGGACTAGCCCGAGAGACCCAGTACTTC. V gene TRBV28 combines with J gene TRBJ2-5; 8 bases align to TRBD2. This CDR3 has 12 amino acids. CDR1 and CDR2 (germline): MDHEN, SYDVKM.

The V call is TRBV7-2, the J call TRBJ1-2, with D possibly TRBD1 on 6 matching bases. The CDR3 sequence is 16 residues long. V was pared by 3 bases and J by 0 bases, with 14 bases between. Germline CDR1 is SGHTA and CDR2 is FQGNSA. CDR3 residues: CASSLGGLNANYGYTF. DNA for the CDR3: TGTGCCAGCAGCTTGGGGGGGCTGAACGCTAACTATGGCTACACCTTC.

The chain has TRBV7-6 and TRBJ2-3; weak D call: TRBD1 (5 bases). This CDR3 region has 15 residues. V lost 1 base, J lost 1 base, and 9 bases lay in between. The germline V gene encodes CDR1 SGHVS and CDR2 FNYEAQ. The CDR3 spells CASSLVGRGTDTQYF. In DNA form, the CDR3 reads TGTGCCAGCAGCTTAGTCGGCAGGGGCACAGATACGCAGTATTTT.

The chain uses TRBV11-2 and TRBJ1-1; D is perhaps TRBD1 (6 bases). The V end was cut by 5 bases, the J end by 5 bases, with 12 bases between. Germline loops: CDR1 SGHAT, CDR2 FQNNGV. This CDR3 contains 13 residues. In nucleotides, the CDR3 is TGTGCCAGCAGCATCTCTCAGGGGACTGAAGCTTTCTTT. It yields the protein CASSISQGTEAFF.

CDR3 bases: TGTGCCAGTAGCCTGGACAGGGAAGAGACCCAGTACTTC. Protein: CASSLDREETQYF. The chain couples TRBV19 to TRBJ2-5, with TRBD1 matching over 8 bases. Germline V gene sequence: CDR1 LNHDA, CDR2 SQIVND (reference sequence). The CDR3 has 13 amino acids. V shed 6 bases, J shed 3 bases, and the junction held 3 bases outside the gene matches.

The chain couples TRBV7-2 to TRBJ1-1, with D maybe TRBD1 (6 bases). This CDR3 is 15 amino acids long. Trimming shortened V by 5 bases and J by 4 bases, and 17 bases separated the two germline ends. Germline V gives CDR1 SGHTA, CDR2 FQGNSA. For the CDR3, the DNA is TGTGCCAGCAGCCGCAACCCGGGGGGCCTCACTGAAGCTTTCTTT. Residues: CASSRNPGGLTEAFF. Looking up the rest from reference TRBV7-2 and TRBJ1-1 gives the full variable domain: GAGVSQSPSNKVTEKGKDVELRCDPISGHTALYWYRQSLGQGLEFLIYFQGNSAPDKSGLPSDRFSAERTGGSVSTLTIQRTQQEDSAVYLCASSRNPGGLTEAFFGQGTRLTVV.

This chain joins TRBV4-1 and TRBJ2-5, with 8 bases that match TRBD2. Trimming at V came to 1 base and at J to 5 bases, leaving 12 bases not matched to a gene. The CDR3 spans 17 residues. Germline V gene lookup returns CDR1 MGHRA and CDR2 YSYEKL. CDR3 nucleotide sequence: TGCGCCAGCAGCCAAGGGCGCAGCGGGGGACCCCTGGAGACCCAGTACTTC. Protein product: CASSQGRSGGPLETQYF.

This chain uses TRBV11-2 with TRBJ1-2; 10 positions agree with TRBD1. With 3 bases clipped from V and 5 bases from J, the junction kept 12 bases outside the gene matches. CDR3 size: 17 residues. The germline gives CDR1 SGHAT, CDR2 FQNNGV. CDR3 sequence reads: CASSFRDRGRSVYGYTF. DNA of the CDR3: TGTGCCAGCAGCTTTAGGGACAGGGGCCGCTCGGTGTATGGCTACACCTTC. The variable domain in full, completed from reference TRBV11-2 and TRBJ1-2, reads EAGVAQSPRYKIIEKRQSVAFWCNPISGHATLYWYQQILGQGPKLLIQFQNNGVVDDSQLPKDRFSAERLKGVDSTLKIQPAKLEDSAVYLCASSFRDRGRSVYGYTFGSGTRLTVV.

This sequence joins TRBV2 and TRBJ1-2, with D maybe TRBD1 (5 bases). V dropped 4 bases and J dropped 2 bases, with 11 bases sitting between them. Germline assignment: CDR1 SNHLY and CDR2 FYNNEI. This CDR3 is 14 amino acids long. The CDR3 nucleotides are TGTGCCAGCAGTGTATGGCGGGGGAACTATGGCTACACCTTC. It translates to CASSVWRGNYGYTF. Full variable domain (remainder filled in from reference TRBV2 and TRBJ1-2): EPEVTQTPSHQVTQMGQEVILRCVPISNHLYFYWYRQILGQKVEFLVSFYNNEISEKSEIFDDQFSVERPDGSNFTLKIRSTKLEDSAMYFCASSVWRGNYGYTFGSGTRLTVV.

The chain uses TRBV28 and TRBJ1-6; D possibly corresponds to TRBD1 (6 bases). CDR1 is MDHEN, CDR2 SYDVKM, per germline. The V end was cut by 5 bases, the J end by 6 bases, with 23 bases between. The CDR3 consists of 18 residues. The CDR3 bases are TGTGCCAGCAGTCCCCTCGAGGGCCGAAGGGGGTCTAATTCACCCCTCCACTTT. Its protein product is CASSPLEGRRGSNSPLHF.

The chain combines TRBV29-1 with TRBJ1-1; tentatively, D is TRBD1 (5 bases). The CDR3 runs to 12 residues. V was cut by 7 bases and J by 7 bases, with 16 bases left in between. Germline CDR1 is SQVTM and CDR2 is ANQGSEA. CDR3 in DNA: TGCAGCGCTAGGGCCGGACAAAGTGAAGCTTTCTTT. This gives the protein CSARAGQSEAFF.

This clone was picked up a small number of times. In DNA, the CDR3 is TGTGCCAGCAGCCTCAGACAGGCGATCTATGGCTACACCTTC. As protein: CASSLRQAIYGYTF. The chain is built from TRBV28 and TRBJ1-2; a weak D match, TRBD1 (6 bases). This CDR3 spans 14 amino acids. V gave up 6 bases and J gave up 4 bases, with 15 bases separating them. Germline CDR1 is MDHEN and CDR2 is SYDVKM.

The rearrangement uses TRBV6-6 and TRBJ1-5; 7 bases are a match to TRBD1. V was clipped by 4 bases and J by 4 bases; unmatched bases: 1. This CDR3 has 13 residues. CDR1 is MNHNY and CDR2 is SVGAGI in the germline V gene (reference sequence). Here the CDR3 DNA reads TGTGCCAGCAGTTCGACAGGGAATCAGCCCCAGCATTTT. It yields the protein CASSSTGNQPQHF.

The chain couples TRBV19 to TRBJ2-3, with 12 bases that match TRBD2. The CDR3 extends over 17 amino acids. Trimming cost V 4 bases and J 4 bases; bases outside gene matches: 9. Germline V gene sequence: CDR1 LNHDA, CDR2 SQIVND (reference sequence). The DNA of the CDR3 is TGTGCCAGTAGTAGTTCTAGCGGGGGGGCTAGGTCAGATACGCAGTATTTT. Translated: CASSSSSGGARSDTQYF.

This chain connects TRBV7-9 to TRBJ1-4; 7 nucleotides align to TRBD1. Germline V gene sequence: CDR1 SEHNR, CDR2 FQNEAQ (reference sequence). J lost 8 bases, V lost 0 bases, and 9 bases had no gene match. The length of the CDR3 is 16 residues. CDR3 residues: CASSLARQGGGEKLFF. The CDR3 DNA is TGTGCCAGCAGCTTAGCCCGACAGGGCGGAGGAGAAAAACTGTTTTTT.